Below, 24 T cell receptor beta chains from the same sample are listed, as sequenced in a study of T cells after yellow fever vaccination. TCRdb analysed the 5' RACE reads with MiXCR anew, one entry per CDR3 protein. The repertoire holds approximately 250,000 distinct CDR3 sequences, with over 4.5% as singletons. The sample here was CD4+ T cells sorted from PBMCs, taken on the day of the yellow fever booster vaccination. All receptors derive from a man between 18 and 35 years old who received the YFV17D yellow fever vaccine.

V is TRBV7-6 and J is TRBJ2-5; TRBD1 is a possible D gene (6 bases). Germline CDR1 and CDR2: SGHVS and FNYEAQ. This CDR3 has 15 residues. Trimming cost V 5 bases and J 2 bases, with 15 bases left between them. The CDR3 sequence is CASSQRPQGQETQYF. The CDR3 nucleotides are TGTGCCAGCAGCCAACGACCACAGGGTCAAGAGACCCAGTACTTC.

The chain is built from TRBV7-2 and TRBJ2-3; TRBD2 aligns across 7 bases. The CDR3 totals 13 residues. V lost 5 bases and J lost 4; bases outside the gene matches: 3. Per germline, CDR1 SGHTA and CDR2 FQGNSA. The CDR3 nucleotides are TGTGCCAGCAGCCCCCTAGCGGCAGATACGCAGTATTTT. This sequence encodes CASSPLAADTQYF.

The table lists this clonotype with many counts. The chain joins TRBV3-2 to TRBJ2-7; no DNA check was done on the table's D call, TRBD2. TRBV3-2 has pseudogene status. The CDR3 covers 14 residues. The chain's CDR3 is CASSQDGGNYEQYV. In DNA form, the CDR3 reads TGTGCCAGCAGCCAAGATGGAGGGAATTACGAGCAGTACGTC.

This clonotype was found a few times. The chain joins TRBV29-1 to TRBJ2-3, with 10 bases identical to TRBD1. Germline CDR1 reads SQVTM; CDR2 reads ANQGSEA. The CDR3 is 13 amino acids. J gave up 4 bases and V 4 bases, and 2 bases lay outside the gene matches. CDR3 region: CSVAGTGADTQYF. As DNA, the CDR3 is TGCAGCGTTGCCGGGACAGGGGCAGATACGCAGTATTTT.

The chain carries TRBV10-3 and TRBJ2-2, with D possibly being TRBD1 (6 bases). The germline CDR1 and CDR2 sequences are ENHRY and SYGVKD. V was cut by 2 bases and J by 4 bases, with 20 bases left in between. The CDR3 is made up of 18 amino acids. The CDR3 bases are TGTGCCATCAGTGAGATCCCCTCTCGGACAGACTCCACCGGGGAGCTGTTTTTT. It encodes CAISEIPSRTDSTGELFF.

V gene TRBV24-1 combines with J gene TRBJ2-5; a weak D match, TRBD2 (6 bases). This CDR3 has 13 amino acids. Germline CDR1 and CDR2: KGHDR and SFDVKD. The V and J ends lost 7 bases and 1 base respectively, with 9 bases between them. CDR3 coding DNA: TGTGCCACCAGCCGGGAGTTCCAAGAGACCCAGTACTTC. Protein sequence: CATSREFQETQYF.

This clonotype has at least ten counts. The CDR3, as DNA: TGCGCCAGCAGCCCTGGCCTTAACTATGGCTACACCTTC. Its protein product is CASSPGLNYGYTF. The chain is built from TRBV5-1 and TRBJ1-2; D is ambiguous. In germline, CDR1 is SGHRS, CDR2 YFSETQ. Deletions cut 4 bases from V and 1 base from J, with 8 bases between. The CDR3 totals 13 residues.

V and J are TRBV5-1 and TRBJ1-1; possibly TRBD1 for D (5 bases). CDR3 length: 13 amino acids. Germline V CDR1 and CDR2: SGHRS, YFSETQ. Trimming cost V 1 base and J 4 bases, with 8 bases left between them. CDR3 DNA sequence: TGCGCCAGCAGCTTGCGGGACCCCACTGAAGCTTTCTTT. It encodes CASSLRDPTEAFF.

The rearrangement joins TRBV7-9 to TRBJ1-3; D is perhaps TRBD1 (6 bases). The CDR3 runs to 15 residues. Trimming shortened V by 5 bases and J by 2 bases, and 13 bases separated the two germline ends. Germline CDR1 reads SEHNR; CDR2 reads FQNEAQ (reference sequence). The CDR3 here is CASSPGQSTGNTIYF. As DNA, the CDR3 is TGTGCCAGCAGCCCCGGACAGTCTACTGGAAACACCATATATTTT.

This clonotype turned up a few times. The J gene is TRBJ1-4, the V gene TRBV5-1; the match to TRBD1 covers 10 bases. The J segment lost 0 bases and the V segment lost 4 bases, leaving 3 bases of the junction unmatched. The CDR3 has 16 residues. The germline V gene has CDR1 SGHRS and CDR2 YFSETQ. The CDR3 sequence is CASSPDRGATNEKLFF. The CDR3 nucleotides read TGCGCCAGCAGCCCGGACAGGGGGGCAACTAATGAAAAACTGTTTTTT. Based on the CDR3 plus reference TRBV5-1 and TRBJ1-4, the full variable domain is KAGVTQTPRYLIKTRGQQVTLSCSPISGHRSVSWYQQTPGQGLQFLFEYFSETQRNKGNFPGRFSGRQFSNSRSEMNVSTLELGDSALYLCASSPDRGATNEKLFFGSGTQLSVL.

The V gene is TRBV7-2, the J gene TRBJ1-1; no reliable D call. The V end lost 2 bases, the J end lost 5 bases, and 9 bases lay between the germline ends. The germline V gene has CDR1 SGHTA and CDR2 FQGNSA. The CDR3 consists of 13 residues. Written as DNA, the CDR3 is TGTGCCAGCAGCTTACGGGTGGGGACTGAAGCTTTCTTT. Protein sequence: CASSLRVGTEAFF.

The chain couples TRBV5-1 to TRBJ2-3, with 7 bases identical to TRBD1. Germline CDR1 and CDR2: SGHRS and YFSETQ. This CDR3 region has 14 residues. Germline trimming cut 1 base from V and 5 bases from J; bases unmatched to any gene: 4. CDR3 in amino acids: CASSLKGAEDTQYF. The DNA for the CDR3 is TGCGCCAGCAGCTTGAAGGGGGCAGAAGATACGCAGTATTTT.

This clonotype turned up a few times. The V and J genes are TRBV24-1 and TRBJ2-5; D is uncertain. Between the trimmed V and J ends, which lost 4 bases and 4 bases, there was a span of 12 bases. This CDR3 is built from 14 residues. Germline V gene lookup returns CDR1 KGHDR and CDR2 SFDVKD. The CDR3 spells CATSDPGSLETQYF. DNA for the CDR3: TGTGCCACCAGTGACCCGGGCAGTCTAGAGACCCAGTACTTC.

The chain links TRBV20-1 to TRBJ2-1; 14 bases align to TRBD2. Unmatched junction bases numbered 5, after V lost 3 bases and J lost 7 bases. This CDR3 is built from 15 residues. Germline V lookup: CDR1 DFQATT, CDR2 SNEGSKA (reference sequence). In DNA, the CDR3 is TGCAGTGCTAGGGGGACTAGCGGGGGTCGGAATGAGCAGTTCTTC. This codes for CSARGTSGGRNEQFF.

The sample holds a few counts of this clonotype. This chain uses TRBV25-1 with TRBJ2-4; unclear D gene. The CDR3 is 13 amino acids. Trimming pared 6 bases from V and 6 bases from J, leaving 12 bases between. The germline gives CDR1 MGHDK, CDR2 SYGVNS. CDR3 sequence: CASRLRKLNIQYF. CDR3 in DNA: TGTGCCAGCAGACTCAGGAAACTAAACATTCAGTACTTC.

This clonotype showed up just a few times. CDR3 residues: CASREKDRAVYEQYV. CDR3 nucleotides: TGTGCCAGCAGAGAAAAGGACAGGGCGGTTTACGAGCAGTACGTC. The chain combines TRBV12-3 or TRBV12-4 with TRBJ2-7; 8 positions agree with TRBD1. The CDR3 sequence is 15 residues long. V was clipped by 6 bases and J by 4 bases; unmatched bases: 11.

Many counts were recorded for this clonotype. This chain joins TRBV7-9 and TRBJ1-5; D is undetermined. Trimming pared 3 bases from V and 1 base from J, leaving 7 bases between. CDR3 length: 14 residues. Germline V gene data show CDR1 as SEHNR and CDR2 as FQNEAQ (reference sequence). The DNA for the CDR3 is TGTGCCAGCAGCTTGTTGGGGAGCAATCAGCCCCAGCATTTT. Translating gives CASSLLGSNQPQHF.

The sample holds many counts of this clonotype. This chain connects TRBV15 to TRBJ1-1; the match to TRBD1 covers 10 bases. V shed 5 bases, J shed 1 base, and the junction held 1 base outside the gene matches. The CDR3 consists of 14 residues. Germline-derived CDR1 and CDR2 are LNHNV and YYDKDF (reference sequence). Here the CDR3 DNA reads TGTGCCACCAGCCGGGACAGGGGGAACACTGAAGCTTTCTTT. It yields the protein CATSRDRGNTEAFF.

Ten or more counts support this clonotype. The V and J genes are TRBV5-5 and TRBJ1-3, with D unresolved. CDR3 length: 13 residues. Germline CDR1 and CDR2: SGHKS and YYEKEE (reference sequence). V was shortened by 3 bases and J by 3 bases, with 7 bases between the two germline ends. The CDR3 loop reads CASSSQDGNTIYF. The CDR3 nucleotides read TGTGCCAGCAGCTCGCAGGATGGAAACACCATATATTTT.

Many counts were recorded for this clonotype. The chain recombines TRBV11-2 with TRBJ2-3; 8 nucleotides align to TRBD1. J was trimmed by 0 bases and V by 5 bases; bases with no gene match: 4. This CDR3 has 15 residues. The V gene's germline CDR1 is SGHAT and CDR2 FQNNGV. This CDR3 reads CASSPDRGSTDTQYF. CDR3 in DNA: TGTGCCAGCAGCCCCGACAGGGGTAGCACAGATACGCAGTATTTT. Based on the CDR3 plus reference TRBV11-2 and TRBJ2-3, the full variable domain is EAGVAQSPRYKIIEKRQSVAFWCNPISGHATLYWYQQILGQGPKLLIQFQNNGVVDDSQLPKDRFSAERLKGVDSTLKIQPAKLEDSAVYLCASSPDRGSTDTQYFGPGTRLTVL.

This clonotype was observed a handful of times. The V gene is TRBV5-1, the J gene TRBJ1-1; D gene ambiguous. CDR1 is SGHRS and CDR2 is YFSETQ in the germline V gene. Between the trimmed V and J ends, which lost 3 bases and 4 bases, there was a span of 16 bases. The CDR3 has 15 amino acids. For the CDR3, the DNA is TGCGCCAGCAGCTCTGGCACTAGGTGGCCCACTGAAGCTTTCTTT. It translates to CASSSGTRWPTEAFF.

V is TRBV18 and J is TRBJ2-4, with 8 bases aligning to TRBD1. The germline V gene encodes CDR1 KGHSH and CDR2 LQKENI. V was pared by 3 bases and J by 6 bases, with 4 bases of the junction left unmatched. CDR3 size: 14 residues. The CDR3 nucleotides are TGTGCCAGCTCACCGCTACAGGGGGGAAACATTCAGTACTTC. This codes for CASSPLQGGNIQYF.

V and J are TRBV5-6 and TRBJ1-2; D may be TRBD1 (5 bases). From germline, CDR1 is SGHDT and CDR2 YYEEEE. The CDR3 spans 16 residues. Between the trimmed V and J ends, which lost 2 bases and 5 bases, there was a span of 19 bases. CDR3: CASSFIPAGTGYGYTF. The CDR3, as DNA: TGTGCCAGCAGCTTCATCCCGGCAGGGACCGGATATGGCTACACCTTC.

This clonotype was observed many times. CDR3 nucleotide sequence: TGTGCCAGCAGCCACCTCGGATCGACCATATATTTT. Amino acids: CASSHLGSTIYF. V gene TRBV7-6 combines with J gene TRBJ1-3; D remains ambiguous. The CDR3 contains 12 residues. CDR1 and CDR2 (germline): SGHVS, FNYEAQ. The V and J ends lost 5 bases and 10 bases respectively, with 12 bases between them.